These T cell receptor beta chains were read from a single sample in a study of control samples from healthy donors and cancer patients. Generated by immunoSEQ multiplex PCR, the TCRdb table keeps only in-frame clones and is missing some. The table has about 85,000 clones, approximately 89% seen once. Sequenced input: blood. These receptors all come from a man aged 45-65 years in good health. The CDR3 runs from the conserved cysteine through the conserved F or W. The order of the fields is J gene, V gene, clone size, D gene, CDR3 protein, CDR3 DNA. D genes are given only for firm matches. Not every row has a clone size; where given, it reads once, few, many or a size class.

>TRBJ1-4|TRBV19|NA|TRBD1
CASSIYRDRGYRMSEKLFF
TGTGCCAGTAGTATATACCGGGACAGGGGGTATAGGATGAGTGAAAAACTGTTTTTT
>TRBJ1-6|TRBV18|NA|TRBD1
CASSPRGQTFSYNSPLHF
TGTGCCAGCTCACCACGGGGACAGACTTTCTCCTATAATTCACCCCTCCACTTT
>TRBJ2-3|TRBV6-6|NA|TRBD2
CASSFGGTRTDTQYF
TGTGCCAGCAGTTTCGGGGGGACTAGGACAGATACGCAGTATTTT
>TRBJ1-6|TRBV14|NA|TRBD1
CASSQITGGNSPLHF
TGTGCCAGCAGCCAAATAACAGGGGGTAATTCACCCCTCCACTTT
>TRBJ1-1|TRBV12-3/TRBV12-4|NA|NA
CASSFGREAFF
TGTGCCAGCAGTTTCGGCAGGGAGGCTTTCTTT
>TRBJ1-2|TRBV3-1/TRBV3-2|NA|NA
CASSQVRGGSGYTF
TGTGCCAGCAGCCAAGTGAGAGGGGGATCTGGCTACACCTTC
>TRBJ2-7|TRBV5-1|NA|TRBD1
CASSFRTGEIYEQYF
TGCGCCAGCAGTTTTAGGACAGGGGAAATCTACGAGCAGTACTTC
>TRBJ2-5|TRBV28|NA|NA
CATLHDSSVSLRGTQYF
TGTGCCACCCTTCACGACTCCTCTGTCAGTCTTCGGGGGACCCAGTACTTC
>TRBJ2-1|TRBV2|NA|NA
CASSEGVGRAVNNEQFF
TGTGCCAGCAGTGAAGGAGTCGGAAGGGCCGTGAACAATGAGCAGTTCTTC
>TRBJ1-6|TRBV11-2|NA|NA
CASRLMGSSYNSPLHF
TGTGCCAGCAGGTTAATGGGGAGCTCCTATAATTCACCCCTCCACTTT
>TRBJ2-7|TRBV12-3/TRBV12-4|NA|NA
CASSLRVTYEQYF
TGTGCCAGCAGTTTAAGAGTTACCTACGAGCAGTACTTC
>TRBJ1-1|TRBV5-1|NA|NA
CASSLLQGEAFF
TGCGCCAGCAGCTTGTTACAGGGTGAAGCTTTCTTT
>TRBJ1-2|TRBV5-1|NA|NA
CASSFPGQNYGYTF
TGCGCCAGCAGCTTCCCCGGACAGAACTATGGCTACACCTTC
>TRBJ2-7|TRBV19|NA|TRBD1
CASSMGQGAIYEQYF
TGTGCCAGTAGTATGGGACAGGGGGCTATCTACGAGCAGTACTTC
>TRBJ2-5|TRBV18|NA|NA
CASSPGIRETQYF
TGTGCCAGCTCACCGGGGATCAGGGAGACCCAGTACTTC
>TRBJ1-2|TRBV11-3|NA|NA
CASSAPGGEGDGYTF
TGTGCCAGCAGCGCCCCGGGAGGCGAAGGCGATGGCTACACCTTC
>TRBJ2-7|TRBV14|medium-sized|NA
CASSPLRSNSYEQYF
TGTGCCAGCAGCCCTTTAAGGTCCAACTCCTACGAGCAGTACTTC
>TRBJ1-6|TRBV3-1/TRBV3-2|NA|TRBD1
CASSQEDRDNSPLHF
TGTGCCAGCAGCCAAGAGGACAGGGATAATTCACCCCTCCACTTT
>TRBJ2-1|TRBV3-1/TRBV3-2|NA|NA
CASSHHGTYNEQFF
TGTGCCAGCAGCCACCACGGGACCTACAATGAGCAGTTCTTC
>TRBJ2-7|TRBV9|NA|NA
CASSVEDEQYF
TGTGCCAGCAGCGTAGAGGACGAGCAGTACTTC
>TRBJ2-3|TRBV21-1|NA|NA
CASTRDPRPDTQYF
TGTGCCAGCACGAGGGACCCCCGCCCAGATACGCAGTATTTT
>TRBJ2-7|TRBV10-3|NA|TRBD1
CAIRKWTGETYEQYF
TGTGCCATCAGGAAATGGACAGGGGAGACCTACGAGCAGTACTTC
>TRBJ1-3|TRBV6-5|once|NA
CASSLDSWGAGNTIYF
TGTGCCAGCAGTTTGGACAGTTGGGGAGCTGGAAACACCATATATTTT
>TRBJ1-5|TRBV11-2|NA|NA
CASSLASRGQPQHF
TGTGCCAGCAGCTTAGCCTCCCGTGGGCAGCCCCAGCATTTT
>TRBJ1-2|TRBV27|NA|NA
CASSLTENYGYTF
TGTGCCAGCAGTTTGACAGAGAACTATGGCTACACCTTC
>TRBJ1-3|TRBV18|NA|NA
CASSTNGLASGNTIYF
TGTGCCAGCTCTACCAACGGGTTGGCTTCTGGAAACACCATATATTTT
>TRBJ2-1|TRBV12-5|once|NA
CASGLGGVMGNEQFF
TGTGCTAGTGGTTTGGGCGGGGTCATGGGGAATGAGCAGTTCTTC
>TRBJ1-4|TRBV27|NA|TRBD1
CASSFSGQGNNEKLFF
TGTGCCAGCAGTTTTTCGGGACAGGGGAATAATGAAAAACTGTTTTTT
>TRBJ1-2|TRBV7-2|NA|NA
CASSLAIGGNYGYTF
TGTGCCAGCAGCTTAGCGATCGGGGGAAACTATGGCTACACCTTC
>TRBJ2-5|TRBV5-4|NA|NA
CASSLGTSPETQYF
TGTGCCAGCAGCTTGGGAACATCCCCAGAGACCCAGTACTTC
>TRBJ2-7|TRBV28|few|NA
CASLGYEQYF
TGTGCCAGTCTGGGTTACGAGCAGTACTTC
>TRBJ1-1|TRBV18|once|TRBD1
CASSETIRTGNTEAFF
TGTGCCAGCTCAGAGACGATAAGGACAGGTAACACTGAAGCTTTCTTT
>TRBJ2-4|TRBV10-1|NA|NA
CASSESKPGLAKNIQYF
TGCGCCAGCAGTGAGTCGAAGCCAGGACTAGCCAAAAACATTCAGTACTTC
>TRBJ2-1|TRBV6-5|NA|TRBD2
CASRAGLAVGEQFF
TGTGCCAGCAGGGCGGGACTAGCTGTTGGTGAGCAGTTCTTC
>TRBJ2-1|TRBV6-1|NA|NA
CASSDGVSSYNEQFF
TGTGCCAGCAGTGACGGGGTCAGCTCCTACAATGAGCAGTTCTTC
>TRBJ1-5|TRBV28|NA|NA
CASTLLRQSNQPQHF
TGTGCCAGCACCTTATTAAGACAGAGCAATCAGCCCCAGCATTTT
>TRBJ1-2|TRBV14|NA|NA
CASSQEGTVYGYTF
TGTGCCAGCAGCCAAGAAGGGACTGTCTATGGCTACACCTTC
>TRBJ1-3|TRBV3-1/TRBV3-2|NA|TRBD1
CASSRTGGGRSGNTIYF
TGTGCCAGCAGCCGGACAGGGGGTGGGCGTTCTGGAAACACCATATATTTT
>TRBJ2-1|TRBV30|once|TRBD1
CAWSVAGQGEQFF
TGTGCCTGGAGTGTAGCGGGACAGGGTGAGCAGTTCTTC
>TRBJ1-6|TRBV7-3|NA|TRBD1
CASSLGQGGYNSPLHF
TGTGCCAGCAGCTTGGGACAGGGGGGTTATAATTCACCCCTCCACTTT
>TRBJ1-5|TRBV6-5|NA|NA
CASSYSGGGQPQHF
TGTGCCAGCAGTTACTCGGGGGGTGGTCAGCCCCAGCATTTT
>TRBJ2-7|TRBV11-2|NA|NA
CASSLAPRGLDYEQYF
TGTGCCAGCAGCTTAGCCCCTCGGGGACTGGACTACGAGCAGTACTTC
>TRBJ2-2|TRBV4-2|NA|NA
CASSQGTSGDGTGELFF
TGTGCCAGCAGCCAAGGTACTTCAGGGGACGGGACCGGGGAGCTGTTTTTT
>TRBJ1-1|TRBV29-1|NA|NA
CSVPIGRNGEAFF
TGCAGCGTCCCGATCGGGAGGAATGGTGAAGCTTTCTTT